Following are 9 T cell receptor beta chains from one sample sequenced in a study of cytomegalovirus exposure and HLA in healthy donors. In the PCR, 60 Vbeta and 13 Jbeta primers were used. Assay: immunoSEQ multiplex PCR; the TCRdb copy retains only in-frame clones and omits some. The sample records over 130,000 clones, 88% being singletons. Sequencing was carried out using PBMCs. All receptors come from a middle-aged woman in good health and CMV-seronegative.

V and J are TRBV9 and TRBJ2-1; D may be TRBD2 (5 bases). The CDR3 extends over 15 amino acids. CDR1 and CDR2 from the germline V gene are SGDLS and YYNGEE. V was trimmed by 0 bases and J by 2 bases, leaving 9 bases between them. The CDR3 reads CASSVAWRAYNEQFF. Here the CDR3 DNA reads TGTGCCAGCAGCGTAGCTTGGCGGGCCTACAATGAGCAGTTCTTC. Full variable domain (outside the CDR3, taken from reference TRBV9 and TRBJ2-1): DSGVTQTPKHLITATGQRVTLRCSPRSGDLSVYWYQQSLDQGLQFLIQYYNGEERAKGNILERFSAQQFPDLHSELNLSSLELGDSALYFCASSVAWRAYNEQFFGPGTRLTVL.

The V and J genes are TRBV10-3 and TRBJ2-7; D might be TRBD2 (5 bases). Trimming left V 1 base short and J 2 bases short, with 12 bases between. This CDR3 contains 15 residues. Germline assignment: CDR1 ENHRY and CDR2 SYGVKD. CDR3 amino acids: CAISEFLGVAYEQYF. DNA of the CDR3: TGTGCCATCAGTGAGTTTCTGGGAGTGGCCTACGAGCAGTACTTC.

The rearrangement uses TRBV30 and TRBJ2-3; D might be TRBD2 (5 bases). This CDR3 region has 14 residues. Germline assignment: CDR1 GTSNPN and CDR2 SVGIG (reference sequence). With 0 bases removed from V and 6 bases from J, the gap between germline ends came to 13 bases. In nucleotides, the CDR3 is TGTGCCTGGAGTGTCTTGGGGAGATCCGATACGCAGTATTTT. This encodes CAWSVLGRSDTQYF.

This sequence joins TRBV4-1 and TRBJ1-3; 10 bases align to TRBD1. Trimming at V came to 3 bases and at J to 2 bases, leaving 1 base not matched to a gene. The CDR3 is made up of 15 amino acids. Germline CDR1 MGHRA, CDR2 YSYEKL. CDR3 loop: CASSQDRGTGNTIYF. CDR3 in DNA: TGCGCCAGCAGCCAGGACAGGGGGACTGGAAACACCATATATTTT.

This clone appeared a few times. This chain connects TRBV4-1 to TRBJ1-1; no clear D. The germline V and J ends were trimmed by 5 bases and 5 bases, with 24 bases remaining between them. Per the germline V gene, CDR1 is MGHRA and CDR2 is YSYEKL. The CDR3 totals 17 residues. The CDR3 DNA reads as TGCGCCAGCAGCGCAAACTTCGGGTCTTTAGAACGGACTGAAGCTTTCTTT. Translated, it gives CASSANFGSLERTEAFF.

Written as DNA, the CDR3 is TGTGCCAGCAGTTTGGCCGGGACTACTCCATGGACAGATACGCAGTATTTT. Protein sequence: CASSLAGTTPWTDTQYF. The rearrangement joins TRBV28 to TRBJ2-3; 7 bases agree with TRBD2. In germline, CDR1 is MDHEN, CDR2 SYDVKM. V was pared by 3 bases and J by 3 bases, with 12 bases of the junction left unmatched. The CDR3 covers 17 residues.

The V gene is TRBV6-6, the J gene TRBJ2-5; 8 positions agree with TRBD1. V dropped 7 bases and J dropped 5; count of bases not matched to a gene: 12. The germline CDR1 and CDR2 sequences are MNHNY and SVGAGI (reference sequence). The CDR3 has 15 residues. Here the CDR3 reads CASTQAGQGWETQYF. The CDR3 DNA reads TGTGCCAGCACCCAGGCCGGACAGGGATGGGAGACCCAGTACTTC.

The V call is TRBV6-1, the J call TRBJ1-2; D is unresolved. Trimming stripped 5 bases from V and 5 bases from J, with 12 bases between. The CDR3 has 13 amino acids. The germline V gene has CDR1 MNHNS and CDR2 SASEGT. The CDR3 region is CASSITAPYGYTF. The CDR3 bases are TGTGCCAGCAGTATAACAGCCCCTTATGGCTACACCTTC.

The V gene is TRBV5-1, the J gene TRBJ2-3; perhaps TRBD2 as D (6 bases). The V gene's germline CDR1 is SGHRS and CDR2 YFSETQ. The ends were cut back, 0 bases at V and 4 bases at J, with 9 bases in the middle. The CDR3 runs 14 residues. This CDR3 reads CASSLGLVADTQYF. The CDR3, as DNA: TGCGCCAGCAGCTTGGGACTAGTTGCAGATACGCAGTATTTT.